This record concerns one T cell receptor beta chain sequence. The antigen remains unidentified. Germline trimming cut 6 bases from V and 7 bases from J; bases unmatched to any gene: 7. Germline V gene lookup returns CDR1 LGHDT and CDR2 YNNKEL (reference sequence). The CDR3 length is 14 residues. These data are taken from a study of vaccination effects on CD4 cells after COVID-19. Study as a whole: Pools of viral peptides were used by the ViraFEST assay to expand antigen-specific CD4+ T cells ahead of sequencing. Post-vaccine specimens arrived a median 72 days past the second dose. Study observations and caveats: Late in the post-vaccination period, infection-induced and vaccine-induced clones underwent marked clonal contraction.

Data came from immunoSEQ multiplex PCR; TCRdb stores just in-frame clones and leaves some out. The sample consists of about 45,000 clones, 72% of them appearing once. Subsequent to a culture period of roughly 11 days, CD4+ T cells were isolated. Subjects were given two BNT162b2 or mRNA-1273 vaccine doses. A half-volume exchange with IL-2 medium occurred on days 3 and 7. Here the sequenced sample was CD4+ T cells from PBMCs cultured without peptide, taken after COVID-19 vaccination. This sequence was found in a human donor who received a COVID-19 vaccine. This chain uses TRBV3-1 (or the pseudogene TRBV3-2) with TRBJ2-2; 8 bases line up with TRBD1. The CDR3: CASSTGGSVGELFF. CDR3 in DNA: TGTGCCAGCAGTACAGGGGGGTCGGTCGGGGAGCTGTTTTTT.